Listed below are T cell receptor beta chains from one sample, sequenced in a study of T cell changes during pregnancy in multiple sclerosis. TCRdb's copy holds only in-frame clones and misses some; the assay was immunoSEQ multiplex PCR. The table lists under 95,000 clones, roughly 92% of them singletons, with around 2% in the top ten. The source material was peripheral blood, sampled after pregnancy. Receptor source: a female donor with multiple sclerosis, enrolled in a pregnancy study. The CDR3 runs from the conserved cysteine through the conserved F or W. The order of the fields is D gene, V gene, J gene, clone size, CDR3 protein, CDR3 DNA. D genes are given only for firm matches. Size tells how often a clone was seen (once, few, many) or the class of an expanded clone, and some rows leave it out.

>TRBD2|TRBV5-4|TRBJ2-7|once
CASSWGGSEQYF
TGTGCCAGCAGCTGGGGGGGATCCGAGCAGTACTTC
>NA|TRBV12-5|TRBJ1-2|NA
CASGLARDYGYTF
TGTGCTAGTGGTTTGGCCAGGGACTATGGCTACACCTTC
>TRBD2|TRBV11-2|TRBJ2-2|once
CASSLVGGGPGELFF
TGTGCCAGCAGCTTAGTCGGCGGGGGTCCCGGGGAGCTGTTTTTT
>TRBD1|TRBV6-1|TRBJ1-5|NA
CASSEASSGGQPQHF
TGTGCCAGCAGTGAAGCGAGTTCAGGGGGTCAGCCCCAGCATTTT
>NA|TRBV27|TRBJ1-6|NA
CASSSYAGGSRTPLHF
TGTGCCAGCAGCTCCTACGCGGGGGGATCTCGGACACCCCTCCACTTT
>NA|TRBV5-1|TRBJ1-3|once
CASSFEGGSGNTIYF
TGTGCCAGCAGCTTTGAAGGGGGCTCTGGAAACACCATATATTTT
>NA|TRBV10-1|TRBJ2-2|NA
CASSAIVGELFF
TGCGCCAGCAGTGCTATAGTCGGGGAGCTGTTTTTT
>TRBD1|TRBV4-3|TRBJ1-5|once
CASSQDRDQPQHF
TGCGCCAGCAGCCAGGACAGGGATCAGCCCCAGCATTTT
>TRBD2|TRBV5-1|TRBJ2-1|once
CASSAGLAGLGNEQFF
TGCGCCAGCAGCGCCGGACTAGCAGGACTGGGCAATGAGCAGTTCTTC
>NA|TRBV6-1|TRBJ2-1|NA
CASSDGGGGDEQFF
TGTGCCAGCAGTGATGGGGGCGGTGGGGATGAGCAGTTCTTC
>TRBD1|TRBV7-2|TRBJ1-5|NA
CASSKGQSNQPQHF
TGTGCCAGCAGCAAGGGACAGAGCAATCAGCCCCAGCATTTT
>NA|TRBV19|TRBJ2-7|once
CASSMRYGLPPYEQYF
TGTGCCAGTAGTATGAGGTACGGACTACCCCCCTACGAGCAGTACTTC
>NA|TRBV27|TRBJ2-7|NA
CATLNREGYEQYF
TGTGCCACCCTGAACAGGGAAGGGTACGAGCAGTACTTC
>TRBD1|TRBV2|TRBJ2-7|NA
CASSGGALRQGENYEQYF
TGTGCCAGCAGTGGCGGGGCATTAAGACAGGGGGAAAACTACGAGCAGTACTTC
>NA|TRBV13|TRBJ2-7|NA
CASSLQGFSYEQYF
TGTGCCAGCAGCTTACAGGGTTTCTCCTACGAGCAGTACTTC
>TRBD1|TRBV5-1|TRBJ1-2|NA
CASSLRQGIYGYTF
TGCGCCAGCAGCTTGAGACAGGGCATTTATGGCTACACCTTC
>TRBD2|TRBV5-1|TRBJ2-3|NA
CASSSDGLAATDTQYF
TGCGCCAGCAGCTCAGACGGACTAGCGGCCACAGATACGCAGTATTTT
>TRBD1|TRBV7-2|TRBJ1-4|NA
CASSPRTGILRTNEKLFF
TGTGCCAGCAGCCCCCGGACAGGGATTCTGAGAACTAATGAAAAACTGTTTTTT
>TRBD1|TRBV6-5|TRBJ2-1|NA
CASTYGTGYEQFF
TGTGCCAGCACCTACGGGACAGGGTATGAGCAGTTCTTC
>NA|TRBV2|TRBJ1-2|few
CASSPYYGYTF
TGTGCCAGCAGTCCTTACTATGGCTACACCTTC
>TRBD1|TRBV5-1|TRBJ2-1|NA
CASSRDRANRNEQFF
TGCGCCAGCAGCAGGGACAGGGCTAACAGGAATGAGCAGTTCTTC
>TRBD1|TRBV19|TRBJ2-1|once
CASSGRTGAFVNEQFF
TGTGCCAGTAGTGGAAGGACAGGGGCTTTCGTCAATGAGCAGTTCTTC
>TRBD1|TRBV18|TRBJ1-1|NA
CASSPLFGQGGTEAFF
TGTGCCAGCTCGCCCCTTTTTGGTCAGGGGGGAACTGAAGCTTTCTTT
>TRBD1|TRBV9|TRBJ2-7|NA
CASSSGQGVYEQYF
TGTGCCAGCAGCTCCGGACAGGGGGTCTACGAGCAGTACTTC
>NA|TRBV7-9|TRBJ1-2|NA
CASSFTGLKNYGYTF
TGTGCCAGCAGCTTCACAGGGCTTAAAAACTATGGCTACACCTTC
>TRBD2|TRBV19|TRBJ2-2|NA
CASSIAGTSGSTGELFF
TGTGCCAGTAGTATAGCGGGGACTAGCGGATCCACCGGGGAGCTGTTTTTT
>TRBD1|TRBV7-2|TRBJ2-7|NA
CASSLVAFEGTGLREQYF
TGTGCCAGCAGCTTAGTAGCGTTTGAGGGGACAGGGTTACGCGAGCAGTACTTC
>TRBD2|TRBV18|TRBJ2-1|NA
CASSPSGRVNEQFF
TGTGCCAGCTCACCGAGCGGGAGGGTCAATGAGCAGTTCTTC
>TRBD1|TRBV6-1|TRBJ1-2|NA
CASSEVGQIYGYTF
TGTGCCAGCAGTGAAGTGGGACAGATTTATGGCTACACCTTC
>TRBD1|TRBV25-1|TRBJ2-7|NA
CASSDRDRPYEQYF
TGTGCCAGCAGTGACCGGGACAGGCCCTACGAGCAGTACTTC
>TRBD2|TRBV6-5|TRBJ2-7|NA
CASSNMGGSTYEQYF
TGTGCCAGCAGTAATATGGGCGGGAGTACCTACGAGCAGTACTTC
>TRBD2|TRBV20-1|TRBJ2-1|NA
CSAPEGGEQFF
TGCAGTGCTCCCGAGGGAGGGGAGCAGTTCTTC
>NA|TRBV19|TRBJ1-2|NA
CASKSPLRANYGYTF
TGTGCCAGTAAATCCCCCTTAAGAGCTAACTATGGCTACACCTTC
>TRBD1|TRBV27|TRBJ1-1|NA
CASKGTGVVAFF
TGTGCCAGCAAAGGGACAGGGGTAGTAGCTTTCTTT
>NA|TRBV5-4|TRBJ1-5|NA
CASSLWGSGNQPQHF
TGTGCCAGCAGCTTGTGGGGTAGCGGCAATCAGCCCCAGCATTTT
>NA|TRBV4-1|TRBJ1-2|NA
CASSQDVSGREVNYGYTF
TGCGCCAGCAGCCAAGATGTCTCCGGCAGGGAAGTCAACTATGGCTACACCTTC
>NA|TRBV14|TRBJ2-7|NA
CASSLRQLVGQRQYF
TGTGCCAGCAGCTTAAGACAACTCGTTGGGCAGAGGCAGTACTTC
>NA|TRBV5-1|TRBJ2-3|NA
CASARVRDPTDTQYF
TGCGCCAGCGCCCGGGTTCGGGATCCCACAGATACGCAGTATTTT
>NA|TRBV5-4|TRBJ2-7|NA
CASSLSAGITHEQYF
TGTGCCAGCAGCTTGTCAGCCGGGATAACCCACGAGCAGTACTTC
>NA|TRBV6-5|TRBJ1-3|NA
CASSSDSSGNTIYF
TGTGCCAGCAGCTCGGACAGCTCTGGAAACACCATATATTTT
>TRBD1|TRBV2|TRBJ2-6|NA
CATTGAAGANVLTF
TGTGCCACGACAGGGGCCGCTGGGGCCAACGTCCTGACTTTC
>NA|TRBV13|TRBJ2-7|NA
CASSLKGSSYEQYF
TGTGCCAGCAGCTTAAAAGGGAGCTCCTACGAGCAGTACTTC
>NA|TRBV4-2|TRBJ1-1|NA
CASSPALEQSNTEAFF
TGTGCCAGCAGCCCAGCGCTCGAGCAGTCGAACACTGAAGCTTTCTTT
>NA|TRBV30|TRBJ1-1|NA
CAWSSPGTYVNTEAFF
TGTGCCTGGAGTTCCCCAGGAACGTATGTGAACACTGAAGCTTTCTTT
>TRBD1|TRBV5-1|TRBJ1-6|NA
CASSSRTGTYNSPLHF
TGCGCCAGCAGCTCCCGGACAGGGACGTATAATTCACCCCTCCACTTT
>NA|TRBV7-9|TRBJ2-7|NA
CASSLPAQGGSYEQYF
TGTGCCAGCAGCCTGCCTGCGCAGGGTGGCTCCTACGAGCAGTACTTC
>NA|TRBV7-9|TRBJ2-2|NA
CASSLVRDTGELFF
TGTGCCAGCAGCTTAGTCAGGGACACCGGGGAGCTGTTTTTT
>TRBD1|TRBV5-4|TRBJ2-1|NA
CASSVDRGSYNEQFF
TGTGCCAGCAGCGTTGACAGGGGCTCCTACAATGAGCAGTTCTTC